This TCR beta chain was sequenced during a study of beta chain features in type 1 diabetes. About the study: The patients were much like the healthy donors in age, gender and cell yields.

Since all of the isolated RNA was reverse transcribed, expressed TCRB transcripts were what got sequenced. The table came from immunoSEQ multiplex PCR; TCRdb's copy has only in-frame clones and leaves some out. The table includes nearly 350,000 clones, 6.5% to 10% detected once. Whole-study results and caveats: Naive, central memory and Treg TCRB repertoires seemed to resemble each other more closely in patients than they did in healthy donors. Insertions were fewer and deletions more numerous at VDJ junctions in type 1 diabetes patients.

Cell sorting via CD45RO/CCR7/CD25/CD127/CD95/CD27 was performed to obtain CD4+ naive, central memory, regulatory and stem cell-like memory cells. The V end lost 5 bases, the J end lost 2 bases, and 10 bases lay between the germline ends. The CDR3 spans 14 residues. The germline V gene encodes CDR1 SGHTA and CDR2 FQGNSA. Comment on this clone: What it binds is unknown.

This receptor was identified in a woman aged 18-30 years in good health. Sequenced material: central memory CD4+ T cells from blood. V is TRBV7-2 and J is TRBJ2-1, with D perhaps matching TRBD2 (5 bases). The CDR3 DNA reads as TGTGCCAGCAGCGCGACTATCACCTACAATGAGCAGTTCTTC. Encoded protein: CASSATITYNEQFF.